A selection of T cell receptor beta chains follows, all from one sample in a study of blood T cell repertoires in COVID-19. Assay used: immunoSEQ multiplex PCR; TCRdb lists only in-frame clones, some missing. The sample carries some 180,000 clones, around 79% recorded once. The sequencing sample was made of peripheral blood. The receptors were gathered from a man over 45 who had recovered from COVID-19. Both conserved end residues are part of each CDR3. A D gene is named only where the DNA matches it firmly. Part of the rows lack a size; the others show once, few, many or a class for expanded clones.

J,V,D,size,CDR3,DNA
TRBJ1-2,TRBV27,TRBD1,once,CASSTRTGGNYGYTF,TGTGCCAGCAGTACAAGGACAGGGGGGAACTATGGCTACACCTTC
TRBJ2-1,TRBV5-1,.,.,CASSPAAVRSSYNEQFF,TGCGCCAGCAGCCCCGCGGCAGTAAGAAGCTCCTACAATGAGCAGTTCTTC
TRBJ2-7,TRBV5-4,.,.,CASSPPGRGEQYF,TGTGCCAGCAGCCCACCCGGGAGAGGAGAGCAGTACTTC
TRBJ2-7,TRBV28,TRBD2,.,CASSPQPGQRLAGVRGSSYEQYF,TGTGCCAGCAGTCCGCAACCGGGACAGCGACTAGCGGGAGTGCGGGGGAGCTCCTACGAGCAGTACTTC
TRBJ2-5,TRBV28,TRBD2,.,CASSILAGGPQETQYF,TGTGCCAGCAGTATCCTAGCGGGAGGCCCTCAAGAGACCCAGTACTTC
TRBJ2-7,TRBV7-9,TRBD2,.,CASIGTSGYSGEQYF,TGTGCCAGCATTGGCACTAGCGGGTATTCGGGCGAGCAGTACTTC
TRBJ1-1,TRBV5-4,.,.,CASSTPGRDTEAFF,TGTGCCAGCAGCACCCCAGGGAGGGACACTGAAGCTTTCTTT
TRBJ1-1,TRBV7-2,TRBD1,.,CASSVYRGRWTEAFF,TGTGCCAGCAGCGTATACAGGGGCCGGTGGACTGAAGCTTTCTTT
TRBJ2-7,TRBV13,.,once,CASSPGGHEQYF,TGTGCCAGCAGCCCAGGTGGCCACGAGCAGTACTTC
TRBJ2-5,TRBV5-1,.,.,CASSQGTSRETQYF,TGCGCCAGCAGCCAAGGAACTAGCAGGGAGACCCAGTACTTC
TRBJ1-2,TRBV6-5,TRBD1,.,CASSQGGVGYGYTF,TGTGCCAGCAGTCAGGGGGGTGTGGGCTATGGCTACACCTTC
TRBJ1-3,TRBV2,.,.,CASGSSGNTIYF,TGTGCCAGCGGGAGCTCTGGAAACACCATATATTTT
TRBJ1-2,TRBV11-2,.,.,CASSLSGYGYTF,TGTGCCAGCAGCTTATCGGGCTATGGCTACACCTTC
TRBJ2-3,TRBV19,.,.,CASSDRPPSATQYF,TGTGCCAGTAGTGATCGGCCCCCAAGCGCCACGCAGTATTTT
TRBJ1-2,TRBV12-3/TRBV12-4,.,.,CASSPDPGYGYTF,TGTGCCAGCAGTCCCGACCCAGGCTATGGCTACACCTTC
TRBJ2-2,TRBV7-9,.,.,CASSFDYLTGELFF,TGTGCCAGCAGCTTCGACTACCTCACCGGGGAGCTGTTTTTT
TRBJ1-5,TRBV11-2,.,once,CASSLIGRGGSGNQPQHF,TGTGCCAGCAGCTTAATCGGGAGGGGAGGTAGTGGAAATCAGCCCCAGCATTTT
TRBJ2-7,TRBV7-9,TRBD1,.,CASSLELGQHNF,TGTGCCAGCAGCTTAGAATTGGGACAGCACAATTTC
TRBJ2-3,TRBV11-2,TRBD2,.,CASSDGLAGSTDTQYF,TGTGCCAGCAGCGACGGACTAGCGGGTAGCACAGATACGCAGTATTTT
TRBJ1-5,TRBV6-2/TRBV6-3,.,.,CASSYSGGHGETNQPQHF,TGTGCCAGCAGTTACTCAGGGGGACACGGGGAGACCAATCAGCCCCAGCATTTT
TRBJ2-3,TRBV30,TRBD2,.,CAWRPGLASLHTQYF,TGTGCCTGGAGACCGGGACTAGCGAGTCTCCATACGCAGTATTTT
TRBJ2-5,TRBV15,TRBD1,.,CATSTPGQGGPWTQYF,TGTGCCACCAGCACTCCGGGACAGGGGGGTCCGTGGACCCAGTACTTC
TRBJ2-7,TRBV3-1/TRBV3-2,TRBD1,.,CASNRGTYSYEQYF,TGTGCCAGCAACAGGGGGACTTACTCCTACGAGCAGTACTTC
TRBJ2-1,TRBV27,.,.,CASSMSGAAYNEQFF,TGTGCCAGCAGTATGAGTGGGGCTGCCTACAATGAGCAGTTCTTC
TRBJ1-2,TRBV2,.,.,CASNGGNGLGYTF,TGTGCCAGCAATGGAGGGAACGGGCTTGGCTACACCTTC
TRBJ2-1,TRBV19,TRBD2,few,CASSMKASGTIKDNEQFF,TGTGCCAGTAGTATGAAGGCTAGCGGGACCATCAAAGACAATGAGCAGTTCTTC
TRBJ2-7,TRBV7-2,.,.,CASSLVEAEQYF,TGTGCCAGCAGCTTAGTCGAGGCAGAACAGTACTTC
TRBJ2-1,TRBV24-1,.,.,CATSDARADYYNEQFF,TGTGCCACCAGTGATGCCAGGGCGGATTACTACAATGAGCAGTTCTTC
TRBJ2-3,TRBV19,.,.,CASSDGPDIPSTDTQYF,TGTGCCAGTAGCGACGGTCCGGACATACCTAGCACAGATACGCAGTATTTT
TRBJ1-3,TRBV21-1,.,few,CASSIWDRGQYGNTIYF,TGTGCCAGCAGCATTTGGGACAGGGGGCAATATGGAAACACCATATATTTT
TRBJ2-1,TRBV11-2,TRBD2,.,CASSLQLAGGGNEQFF,TGTGCCAGCAGCTTACAACTAGCGGGAGGCGGCAATGAGCAGTTCTTC
TRBJ2-1,TRBV5-1,TRBD2,.,CASSSKGLAGEGGQFF,TGCGCCAGCAGCTCCAAGGGGTTAGCGGGAGAGGGGGGGCAGTTCTTC
TRBJ2-3,TRBV5-1,.,.,CASSPPTDTQYF,TGCGCCAGCAGCCCTCCTACAGATACGCAGTATTTT
TRBJ2-2,TRBV18,TRBD2,.,CASSPGGGLTLTGELFF,TGTGCCAGCTCACCAGGCGGGGGGCTAACCCTCACCGGGGAGCTGTTTTTT
TRBJ1-6,TRBV10-1,.,few,CASSRGNGRISPLHF,TGCGCCAGCAGTAGGGGGAATGGCCGTATTTCACCCCTCCACTTT
TRBJ2-7,TRBV19,TRBD2,.,CASSHGTSGSSYEQYF,TGTGCCAGTAGTCACGGGACTAGCGGGAGTTCCTACGAGCAGTACTTC
TRBJ1-1,TRBV5-6,TRBD1,.,CASSLGTGANTEAFF,TGTGCCAGCAGCTTGGGGACAGGGGCGAACACTGAAGCTTTCTTT
TRBJ1-2,TRBV4-1,.,.,CASSPQQRGTNYGYTF,TGCGCCAGCAGCCCACAACAAAGGGGAACTAACTATGGCTACACCTTC
TRBJ1-1,TRBV10-3,.,.,CAIRLQGNTEAFF,TGTGCCATCAGACTCCAGGGAAACACTGAAGCTTTCTTT
TRBJ1-5,TRBV30,TRBD1,once,CAWSPTGPYQPQHF,TGTGCCTGGAGTCCGACAGGGCCGTATCAGCCCCAGCATTTT
TRBJ2-2,TRBV3-1/TRBV3-2,TRBD2,.,CASSLAGSTGELFF,TGTGCCAGCAGCCTAGCGGGATCCACCGGGGAGCTGTTTTTT